This T cell receptor (beta chain) was recorded in a study of vaccination and CD4 T cells after COVID-19. Oncomine TCR Beta short-read sequencing was applied to DNA from cultured CD4+ T cells. TCRdb redid the calling of the PCR reads with MiXCR, one entry per CDR3 protein. The table lists roughly 10,000 distinct CDR3 sequences, around 50% of them singletons. Concerning this clonotype: What it binds is unknown.

Treatment: approximately 10-day PBMC culture with coronavirus spike peptide pools or control peptides (ViraFEST assay). The TCR comes from a human donor who had recovered from COVID-19. Material for sequencing was CD4+ T cells from blood, cultured in vitro.

The CDR3 coding sequence is TGTGCCAGCAGTTCCACAGGGGACTCTGGAAACACCATATATTTT. Its translation is CASSSTGDSGNTIYF. The chain uses TRBV6-5 and TRBJ1-3; the match to TRBD1 covers 7 bases. Germline CDR1 MNHEY, CDR2 SVGAGI. The CDR3 contains 15 residues. Trimming took 4 bases from V and 0 from J; bases not matched to a gene: 3.